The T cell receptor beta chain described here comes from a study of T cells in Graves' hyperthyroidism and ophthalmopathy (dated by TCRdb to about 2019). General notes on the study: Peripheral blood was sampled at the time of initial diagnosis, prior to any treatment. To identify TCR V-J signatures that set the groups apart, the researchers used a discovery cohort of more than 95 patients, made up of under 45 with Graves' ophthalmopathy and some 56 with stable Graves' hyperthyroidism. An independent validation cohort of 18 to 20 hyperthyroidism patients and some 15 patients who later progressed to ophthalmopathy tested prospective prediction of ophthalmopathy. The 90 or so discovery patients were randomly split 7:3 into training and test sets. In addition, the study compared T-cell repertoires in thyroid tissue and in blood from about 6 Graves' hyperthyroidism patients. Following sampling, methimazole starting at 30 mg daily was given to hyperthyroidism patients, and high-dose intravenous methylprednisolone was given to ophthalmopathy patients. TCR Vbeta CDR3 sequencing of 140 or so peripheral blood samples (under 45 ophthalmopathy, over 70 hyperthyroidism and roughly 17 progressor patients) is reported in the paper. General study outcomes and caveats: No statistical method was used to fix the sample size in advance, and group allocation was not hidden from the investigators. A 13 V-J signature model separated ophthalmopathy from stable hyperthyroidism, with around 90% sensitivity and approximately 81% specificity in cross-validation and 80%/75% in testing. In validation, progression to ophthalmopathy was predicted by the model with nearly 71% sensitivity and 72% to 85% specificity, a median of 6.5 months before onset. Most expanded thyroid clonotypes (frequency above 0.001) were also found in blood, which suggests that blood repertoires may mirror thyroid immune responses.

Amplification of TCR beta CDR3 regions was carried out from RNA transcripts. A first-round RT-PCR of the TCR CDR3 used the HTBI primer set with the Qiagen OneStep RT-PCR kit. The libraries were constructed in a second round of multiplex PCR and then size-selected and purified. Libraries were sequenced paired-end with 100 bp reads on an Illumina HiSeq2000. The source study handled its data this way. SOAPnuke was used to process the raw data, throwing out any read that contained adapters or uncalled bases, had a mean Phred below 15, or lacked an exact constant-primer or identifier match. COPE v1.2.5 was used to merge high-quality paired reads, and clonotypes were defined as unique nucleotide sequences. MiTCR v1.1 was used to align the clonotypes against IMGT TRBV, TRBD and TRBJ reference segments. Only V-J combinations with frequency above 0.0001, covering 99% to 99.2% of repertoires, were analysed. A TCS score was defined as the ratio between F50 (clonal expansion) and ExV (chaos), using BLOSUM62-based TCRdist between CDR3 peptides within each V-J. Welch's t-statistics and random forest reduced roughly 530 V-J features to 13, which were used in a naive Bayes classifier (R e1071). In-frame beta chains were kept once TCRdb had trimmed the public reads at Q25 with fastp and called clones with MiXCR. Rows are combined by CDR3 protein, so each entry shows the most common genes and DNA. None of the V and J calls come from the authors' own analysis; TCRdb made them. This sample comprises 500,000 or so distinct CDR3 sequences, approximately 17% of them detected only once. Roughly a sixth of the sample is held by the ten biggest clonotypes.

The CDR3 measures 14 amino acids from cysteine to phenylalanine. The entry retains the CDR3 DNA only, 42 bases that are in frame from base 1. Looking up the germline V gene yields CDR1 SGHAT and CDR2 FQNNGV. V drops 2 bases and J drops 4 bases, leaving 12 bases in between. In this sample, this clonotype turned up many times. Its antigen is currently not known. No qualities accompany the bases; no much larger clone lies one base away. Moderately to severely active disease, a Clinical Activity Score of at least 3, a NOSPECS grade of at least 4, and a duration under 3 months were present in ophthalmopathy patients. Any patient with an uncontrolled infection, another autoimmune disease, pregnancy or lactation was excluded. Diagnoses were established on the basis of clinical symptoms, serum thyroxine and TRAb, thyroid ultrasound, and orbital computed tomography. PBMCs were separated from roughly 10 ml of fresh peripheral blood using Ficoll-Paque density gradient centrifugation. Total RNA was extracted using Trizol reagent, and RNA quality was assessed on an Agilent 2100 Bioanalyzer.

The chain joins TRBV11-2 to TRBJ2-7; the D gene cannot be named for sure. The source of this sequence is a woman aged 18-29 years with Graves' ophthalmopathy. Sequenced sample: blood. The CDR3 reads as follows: CASSLPDGEYEQYF. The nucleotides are TGTGCCAGCAGCTTACCGGATGGTGAATACGAGCAGTACTTC.